The entry that follows covers one T cell receptor (beta chain) sequence. Germline V gene data show CDR1 as SGHTS and CDR2 as YDEGEE. The CDR3 is 17 residues long. This record comes from a study of CXCR3-negative and CXCR3-positive naive CD8 T cells. It was by 5' RACE with UMI labels that the TRB cDNA libraries were prepared. TCRdb re-called the 5' RACE reads and shows each CDR3 protein once, DNA omitted. The sample totals approximately 41,000 distinct CDR3 sequences; its top ten clones hold around 11%. The V call is TRBV5-8, the J call TRBJ2-5. The TCR sequence derives from a human donor in good health. Some clones in this sample may be carry-over from other donors' samples. The sequenced material came from memory CD8+ T cells from blood. The CDR3 loop is CASSFRSLGQSGETQYF.